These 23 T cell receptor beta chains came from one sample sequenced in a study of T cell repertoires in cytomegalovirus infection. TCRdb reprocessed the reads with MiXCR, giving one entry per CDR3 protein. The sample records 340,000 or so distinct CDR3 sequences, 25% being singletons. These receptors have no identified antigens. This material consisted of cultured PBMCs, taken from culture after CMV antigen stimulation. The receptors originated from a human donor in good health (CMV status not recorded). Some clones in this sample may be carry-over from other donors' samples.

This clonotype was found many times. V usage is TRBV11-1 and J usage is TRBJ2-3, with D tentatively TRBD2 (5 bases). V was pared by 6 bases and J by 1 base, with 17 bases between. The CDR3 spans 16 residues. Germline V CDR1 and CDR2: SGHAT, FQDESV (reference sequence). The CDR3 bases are TGTGCCAGCAGTACTCGACGGACCGGGGGCACAGATACGCAGTATTTT. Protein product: CASSTRRTGGTDTQYF.

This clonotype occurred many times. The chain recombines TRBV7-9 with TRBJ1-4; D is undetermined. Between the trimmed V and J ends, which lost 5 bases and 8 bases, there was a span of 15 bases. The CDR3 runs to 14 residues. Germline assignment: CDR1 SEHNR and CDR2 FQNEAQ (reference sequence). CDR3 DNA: TGTGCCAGCAGCATATTGCCGGGTCCAGAAAAACTGTTTTTT. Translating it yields CASSILPGPEKLFF.

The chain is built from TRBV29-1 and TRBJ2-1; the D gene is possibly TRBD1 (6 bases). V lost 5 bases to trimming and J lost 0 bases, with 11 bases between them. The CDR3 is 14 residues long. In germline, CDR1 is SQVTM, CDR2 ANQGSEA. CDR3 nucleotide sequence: TGCAGCGTTTATGGACAGTTCTCCTACAATGAGCAGTTCTTC. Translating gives CSVYGQFSYNEQFF.

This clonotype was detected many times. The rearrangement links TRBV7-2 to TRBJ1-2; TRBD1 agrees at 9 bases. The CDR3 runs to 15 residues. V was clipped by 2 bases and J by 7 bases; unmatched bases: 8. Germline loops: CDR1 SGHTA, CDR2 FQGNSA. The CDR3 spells CASSLSGQGIGGYTF. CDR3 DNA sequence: TGTGCCAGCAGCTTATCGGGACAGGGTATCGGTGGCTACACCTTC.

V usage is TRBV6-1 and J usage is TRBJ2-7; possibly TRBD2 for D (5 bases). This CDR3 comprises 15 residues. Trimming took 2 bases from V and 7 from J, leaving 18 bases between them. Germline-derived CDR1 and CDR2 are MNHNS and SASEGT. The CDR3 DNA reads TGTGCCAGCAGTGAAAGGACGGGGTCCCCTTGGGAGCAGTACGTC. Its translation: CASSERTGSPWEQYV.

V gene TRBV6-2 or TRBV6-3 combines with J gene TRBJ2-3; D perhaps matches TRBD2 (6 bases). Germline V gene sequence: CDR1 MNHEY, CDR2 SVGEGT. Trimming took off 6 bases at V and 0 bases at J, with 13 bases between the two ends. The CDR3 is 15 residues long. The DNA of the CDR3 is TGTGCCAGCAGGGGGTCTAGCGCCAGCACAGATACGCAGTATTTT. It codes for CASRGSSASTDTQYF.

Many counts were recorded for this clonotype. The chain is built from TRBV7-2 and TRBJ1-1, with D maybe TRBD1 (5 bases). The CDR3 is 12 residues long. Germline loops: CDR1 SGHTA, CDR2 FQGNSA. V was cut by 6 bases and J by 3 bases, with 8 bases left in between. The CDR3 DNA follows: TGTGCCAGCAGTCGACAGTACACTGAAGCTTTCTTT. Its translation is CASSRQYTEAFF.

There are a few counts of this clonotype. The CDR3 nucleotides are TGCAGTGCTAGAGTTAACGTAGGGATGTTTTTT. Translation: CSARVNVGMFF. J is TRBJ1-4 and V is TRBV20-1; D call uncertain. Germline CDR1 DFQATT, CDR2 SNEGSKA (reference sequence). The CDR3 contains 11 residues. Trimming removed 1 base at V and 15 bases at J, with 12 bases between.

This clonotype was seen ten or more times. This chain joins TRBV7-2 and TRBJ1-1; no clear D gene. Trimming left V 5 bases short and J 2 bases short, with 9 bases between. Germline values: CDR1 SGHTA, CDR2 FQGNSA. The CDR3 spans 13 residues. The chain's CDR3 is CASSEEPNTEAFF. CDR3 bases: TGTGCCAGCAGCGAAGAGCCTAACACTGAAGCTTTCTTT.

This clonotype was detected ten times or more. CDR3 DNA: TGTGCCAGCAGCTTAGCCCTCAATCAGCCCCAGCATTTT. Residues: CASSLALNQPQHF. The rearrangement uses TRBV7-2 and TRBJ1-5; D is ambiguous. CDR3 length: 13 residues. Per the germline V gene, CDR1 is SGHTA and CDR2 is FQGNSA. Trimming cost V 0 bases and J 3 bases, with 3 bases left between them.

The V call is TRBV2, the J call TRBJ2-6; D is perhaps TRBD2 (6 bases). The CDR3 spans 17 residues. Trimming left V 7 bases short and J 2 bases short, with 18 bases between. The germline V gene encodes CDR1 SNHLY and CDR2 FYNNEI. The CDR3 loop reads CASKSGRPLTGANVLTF. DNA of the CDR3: TGTGCCAGCAAGAGTGGGAGGCCCCTAACTGGGGCCAACGTCCTGACTTTC.

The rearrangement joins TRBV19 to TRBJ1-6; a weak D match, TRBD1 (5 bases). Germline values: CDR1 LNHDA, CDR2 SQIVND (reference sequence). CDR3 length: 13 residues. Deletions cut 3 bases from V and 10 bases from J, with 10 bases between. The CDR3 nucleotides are TGTGCCAGTAGTATCACAGGCGGCTCACCCCTCCACTTT. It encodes CASSITGGSPLHF.

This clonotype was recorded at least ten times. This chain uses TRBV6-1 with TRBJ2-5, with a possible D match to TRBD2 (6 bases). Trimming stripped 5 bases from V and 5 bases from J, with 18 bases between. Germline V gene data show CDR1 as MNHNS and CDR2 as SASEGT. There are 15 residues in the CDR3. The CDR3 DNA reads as TGTGCCAGCAGTCCACAGACGGGAGCCAGGGAGACCCAGTACTTC. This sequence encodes CASSPQTGARETQYF.

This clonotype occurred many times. DNA for the CDR3: TGTGCCAGCTCACACAGCAGGGATCAGCCCCAGCATTTT. Amino acid sequence: CASSHSRDQPQHF. The chain is built from TRBV18 and TRBJ1-5; D may be TRBD1 (5 bases). The CDR3 contains 13 residues. V dropped 4 bases and J dropped 5 bases, with 9 bases sitting between them. The germline V gene encodes CDR1 KGHSH and CDR2 LQKENI.

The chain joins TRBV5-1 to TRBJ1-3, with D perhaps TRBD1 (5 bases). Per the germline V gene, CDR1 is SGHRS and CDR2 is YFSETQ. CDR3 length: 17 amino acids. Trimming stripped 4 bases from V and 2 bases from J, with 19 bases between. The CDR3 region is CASSQKNPRETGNTIYF. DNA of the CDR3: TGCGCCAGCAGCCAAAAAAACCCCAGGGAAACTGGAAACACCATATATTTT.

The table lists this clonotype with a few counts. The DNA of the CDR3 is TGTGCCAGCAGCTTGGGAGGGTTTGAAGCTTTCTTT. As protein: CASSLGGFEAFF. The gene calls are TRBV7-9 and TRBJ1-1; D ambiguous. The V gene lost 3 bases and the J gene lost 7 bases, with 9 bases spanning the gap. There are 12 residues in the CDR3. The germline CDR1 and CDR2 sequences are SEHNR and FQNEAQ (reference sequence).

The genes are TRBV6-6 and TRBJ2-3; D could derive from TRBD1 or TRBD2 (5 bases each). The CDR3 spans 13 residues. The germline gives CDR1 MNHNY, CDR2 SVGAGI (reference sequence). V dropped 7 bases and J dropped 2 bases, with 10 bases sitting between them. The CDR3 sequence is CASTRDPTDTQYF. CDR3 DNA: TGTGCCAGCACCCGGGACCCCACAGATACGCAGTATTTT.

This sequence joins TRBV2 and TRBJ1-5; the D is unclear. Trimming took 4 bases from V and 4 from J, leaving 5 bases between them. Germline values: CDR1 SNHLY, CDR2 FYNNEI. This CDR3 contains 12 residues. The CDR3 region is CASSVQNQPQHF. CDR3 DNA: TGTGCCAGCAGTGTCCAAAATCAGCCCCAGCATTTT.

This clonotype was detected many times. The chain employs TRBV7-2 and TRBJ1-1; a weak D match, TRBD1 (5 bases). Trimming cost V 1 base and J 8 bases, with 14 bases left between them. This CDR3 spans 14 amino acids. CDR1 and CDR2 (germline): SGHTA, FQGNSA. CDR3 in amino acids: CASSLEGSRKEAFF. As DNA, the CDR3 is TGTGCCAGCAGCTTAGAGGGGTCCCGCAAGGAAGCTTTCTTT. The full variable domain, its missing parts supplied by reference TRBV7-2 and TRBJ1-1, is GAGVSQSPSNKVTEKGKDVELRCDPISGHTALYWYRQSLGQGLEFLIYFQGNSAPDKSGLPSDRFSAERTGGSVSTLTIQRTQQEDSAVYLCASSLEGSRKEAFFGQGTRLTVV.

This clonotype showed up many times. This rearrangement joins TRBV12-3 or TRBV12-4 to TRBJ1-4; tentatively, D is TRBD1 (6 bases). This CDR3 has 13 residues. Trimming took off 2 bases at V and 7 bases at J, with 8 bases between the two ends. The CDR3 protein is CASSLSGVEKLFF. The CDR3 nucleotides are TGTGCCAGCAGTTTATCAGGGGTTGAAAAACTGTTTTTT.

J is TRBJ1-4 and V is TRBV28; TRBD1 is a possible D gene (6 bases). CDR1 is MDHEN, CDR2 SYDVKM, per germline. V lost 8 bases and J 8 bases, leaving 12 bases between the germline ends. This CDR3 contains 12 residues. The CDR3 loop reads CASCQGREKLFF. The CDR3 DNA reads TGTGCCAGCTGCCAGGGGCGGGAAAAACTGTTTTTT.

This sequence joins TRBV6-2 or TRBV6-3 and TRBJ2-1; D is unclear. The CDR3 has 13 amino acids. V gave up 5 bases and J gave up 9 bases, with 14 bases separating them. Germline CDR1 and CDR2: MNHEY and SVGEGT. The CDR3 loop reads CASSQPGLPEQFF. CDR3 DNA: TGTGCCAGCAGTCAACCGGGCCTTCCTGAGCAGTTCTTC.

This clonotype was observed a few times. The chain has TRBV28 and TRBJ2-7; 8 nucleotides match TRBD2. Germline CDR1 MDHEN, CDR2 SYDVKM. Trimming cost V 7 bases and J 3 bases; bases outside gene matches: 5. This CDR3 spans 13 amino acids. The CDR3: CASNRGLVYEQYF. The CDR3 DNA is TGTGCCAGCAACCGGGGACTAGTCTACGAGCAGTACTTC.